This TCR beta chain was profiled in a study of cytomegalovirus exposure and HLA in healthy donors. Study-level findings and limits: The tendency of first-cohort TCR clusters to co-occur in the 120 or so validation repertoires emerged from a later analysis.

A note on this clone: Its specificity is unknown.

Produced via immunoSEQ multiplex PCR; TCRdb's table is partial and in-frame only. The table shows roughly 220,000 clones, with approximately 88% occurring only once. The V gene's germline CDR1 is MNHEY and CDR2 SMNVEV (reference sequence). The CDR3 is made up of 14 amino acids. V lost 3 bases and J lost 4; bases outside the gene matches: 3. The V gene is TRBV27, the J gene TRBJ1-2; 9 nucleotides align to TRBD1. This clonotype was sampled from a woman aged 30 to 39 in good health and CMV-seropositive. Specimen: PBMCs. The CDR3 DNA reads as TGTGCCAGCAGTTTCCGGACAGGGGCCTATGGCTACACCTTC. Translating it yields CASSFRTGAYGYTF.